This T cell receptor (beta chain) was sequenced during a study of low-dose radiotherapy and immunotherapy resistance in tumors. Turning to the study itself: Per fraction, Cohort 2 was given 1 Gy every two weeks, accumulating a total of 13 Gy over 26 weeks. The treatment that patients received was intravenous nivolumab 240 mg every two weeks plus ipilimumab 1 mg/kg every six weeks.

Per germline, CDR1 SQVTM and CDR2 ANQGSEA. The CDR3 is 12 residues long. V was cut by 3 bases and J by 4 bases, with 8 bases left in between. TRAV- and TRBV-specific primers primed first-strand cDNA, covering alpha and beta chains. It was with a constant-region primer and a V-primer adapter that TCRs were amplified over approximately 20 PCR cycles. By in vitro transcription, the isolated mRNA was amplified. TCRdb called the reads again in MiXCR, with one record for every CDR3 protein. Of about 11,000 distinct CDR3 sequences listed, approximately 51% were seen once; the top ten hold around 7.9%. The source of this sequence is a human donor with advanced metastatic prostate, ovarian, gallbladder or colorectal cancer (not recorded which). This table probably holds off-target reads from a library built for another chain. The chain uses TRBV29-1 and TRBJ2-3; TRBD1 is a possible D gene (5 bases). The CDR3 sequence: CSVEKGADTQYF. The CDR3 DNA follows: TGCAGCGTTGAGAAAGGGGCAGATACGCAGTATTTT.